One and the same sample provided the 10 T cell receptor beta chains below, sequenced in a study of CD8 T cells in ankylosing spondylitis. One entry per CDR3 protein results from TCRdb running MiXCR on the 5' RACE reads. The table includes 100,000 to 150,000 distinct CDR3 sequences, roughly 13% detected once. Sequencing was performed on blood, either unsorted or a sorted T cell fraction (not recorded which). The receptors come from a female donor with ankylosing spondylitis or in good health (not recorded which).

This clonotype has a handful of counts. This sequence joins TRBV5-1 and TRBJ2-3; perhaps TRBD2 as D (5 bases). This CDR3 has 18 residues. From germline, CDR1 is SGHRS and CDR2 YFSETQ. V shed 0 bases and J shed 0 bases, with 17 bases lying between them. CDR3 DNA sequence: TGCGCCAGCAGCTTGGGGTCGGGGAACGGGCCTAGCACAGATACGCAGTATTTT. As protein: CASSLGSGNGPSTDTQYF.

On this clonotype itself: A read error may be the cause here, since a much bigger clone is one base away. This chain uses TRBV10-3 with TRBJ1-2; no reliable D call. The ends were cut back, 10 bases at V and 3 bases at J, with 18 bases in the middle. The CDR3 length is 14 residues. CDR1 and CDR2 from the germline V gene are ENHRY and SYGVKD. CDR3 coding DNA: TGTGCCAGCGGTATCAGGTCAGAAGACTATGGCTACACCTTC. Amino acids: CASGIRSEDYGYTF.

In this sample, this clonotype turned up many times. The chain employs TRBV7-8 and TRBJ2-7, with 8 bases aligning to TRBD1. V lost 5 bases and J lost 4; bases outside the gene matches: 4. Germline CDR1 SGHVS, CDR2 FQNEAQ. The CDR3 runs to 13 residues. The CDR3 DNA reads as TGTGCCAGCAGCATGGACAGGGTTTACGAGCAGTACTTC. Translating gives CASSMDRVYEQYF.

J is TRBJ2-1 and V is TRBV12-3 or TRBV12-4, with D unclear. This CDR3 contains 13 residues. V was trimmed by 6 bases and J by 10 bases, leaving 16 bases between them. The CDR3 spells CASSFILSPEQFF. CDR3 nucleotides: TGTGCCAGCAGCTTTATCTTGTCCCCCGAGCAGTTCTTC.

This clonotype was seen more than once but under ten times. V gene TRBV9 combines with J gene TRBJ2-1; the D call may be TRBD1 or TRBD2 (6 bases each). This CDR3 has 15 amino acids. The V and J ends lost 3 bases and 8 bases respectively, with 18 bases between them. Germline V gene lookup returns CDR1 SGDLS and CDR2 YYNGEE. This CDR3 reads CASSGALRGEHEQFF. The CDR3 DNA reads as TGTGCCAGCAGCGGGGCCCTAAGGGGGGAGCATGAGCAGTTCTTC.

This clonotype occurred many times. This chain connects TRBV7-2 to TRBJ2-1; D not resolved. The CDR3 totals 11 residues. V was pared by 1 base and J by 8 bases, with 3 bases between. The germline CDR1 and CDR2 sequences are SGHTA and FQGNSA. The CDR3 loop reads CASSLGDEQFF. DNA of the CDR3: TGTGCCAGCAGCTTAGGGGATGAGCAGTTCTTC.

This clonotype turned up a few times. The rearrangement joins TRBV7-3 to TRBJ2-3, with a possible D match to TRBD2 (5 bases). The CDR3 has 15 amino acids. CDR1 is SGHTA, CDR2 FQGTGA, per germline. V dropped 5 bases and J dropped 3 bases, with 15 bases sitting between them. DNA of the CDR3: TGTGCCAGCAGCCTTAACCCCCGGGGTACAGATACGCAGTATTTT. It specifies CASSLNPRGTDTQYF.

The rearrangement uses TRBV29-1 and TRBJ2-7; TRBD1 or TRBD2 may be the D gene (6 bases each). The CDR3 length is 13 residues. V lost 7 bases, J lost 3 bases, and 16 bases lay in between. Germline CDR1 reads SQVTM; CDR2 reads ANQGSEA. The CDR3 DNA follows: TGCAGCGCCGAGGGGGGAGGAATCTACGAGCAGTACTTC. Translating gives CSAEGGGIYEQYF.

This clonotype appeared a few times. This chain joins TRBV29-1 and TRBJ2-7; perhaps D is TRBD1 or TRBD2 (6 bases each). Trimming shortened V by 3 bases and J by 5 bases, and 20 bases separated the two germline ends. Germline CDR1 and CDR2: SQVTM and ANQGSEA. This CDR3 region has 15 residues. The CDR3 coding sequence is TGCAGCGTTGACGGGGGCACAGGGTCTTACCACGAGCAGTACTTC. It encodes CSVDGGTGSYHEQYF.

This clonotype was seen a handful of times. The chain combines TRBV12-3 or TRBV12-4 with TRBJ1-5; possible D gene TRBD1, 5 bases. The CDR3 has 14 amino acids. V was pared by 2 bases and J by 3 bases, with 8 bases between. CDR3 DNA sequence: TGTGCCAGCAGTTTATGGGGGACCAATCAGCCCCAGCATTTT. This codes for CASSLWGTNQPQHF.